The 18 T cell receptor beta chains listed next were all sequenced from one sample in a study of OX40 agonist ivuxolimab in advanced cancers. Profiling relied on immunoSEQ multiplex PCR, and the TCRdb table lists in-frame clones only, not all of them. The repertoire holds 20,000 to 25,000 clones, 80% to 95% seen once, with roughly three fifths in the top ten. The material sequenced was CD4+ or CD8+ T cells sorted from blood, taken in a trial of the OX40 agonist ivuxolimab. These receptors originate from an adult with an advanced solid tumor such as melanoma, head and neck, liver or kidney cancer.

This clone is a singleton in its sample. The CDR3 DNA is TGTGCCAGCAGTGAAACAGGGACGTACTATGGCTACACCTTC. Translation: CASSETGTYYGYTF. This chain joins TRBV2 and TRBJ1-2; tentative D call: TRBD1 (6 bases). Per germline, CDR1 SNHLY and CDR2 FYNNEI. This CDR3 has 14 amino acids. The ends were cut back, 2 bases at V and 3 bases at J, with 10 bases in the middle. Using reference TRBV2 and TRBJ1-2 for the parts outside the CDR3, the full variable domain is EPEVTQTPSHQVTQMGQEVILRCVPISNHLYFYWYRQILGQKVEFLVSFYNNEISEKSEIFDDQFSVERPDGSNFTLKIRSTKLEDSAMYFCASSETGTYYGYTFGSGTRLTVV.

The gene calls are TRBV7-9 and TRBJ2-7; TRBD1 matches at 9 bases. The CDR3 covers 14 residues. The germline V gene encodes CDR1 SEHNR and CDR2 FQNEAQ (reference sequence). V shed 5 bases, J shed 4 bases, and the junction held 6 bases outside the gene matches. The CDR3 DNA reads TGTGCCAGCAGCCCCAGGACAGGGGAGTACGAGCAGTACTTC. This codes for CASSPRTGEYEQYF.

This clone was recorded a few times. The chain employs TRBV7-2 and TRBJ2-7; 7 nucleotides line up with TRBD1. The V and J ends lost 2 bases and 2 bases, in that order; junction bases with no gene match: 12. Germline V lookup: CDR1 SGHTA, CDR2 FQGNSA. This CDR3 region has 17 residues. CDR3 DNA: TGTGCCAGCAGCTTACCAGCCGGGACAGCGGTGACCTACGAGCAGTACTTC. Protein: CASSLPAGTAVTYEQYF.

This rearrangement joins TRBV2 to TRBJ2-3, with 12 bases identical to TRBD2. V dropped 5 bases and J dropped 0; count of bases not matched to a gene: 3. CDR1 SNHLY and CDR2 FYNNEI come from the germline V gene. The CDR3 extends over 16 amino acids. CDR3 sequence: CASSSGLAGSTDTQYF. DNA of the CDR3: TGTGCCAGCAGTTCCGGACTAGCGGGGAGCACAGATACGCAGTATTTT.

This clone was seen a single time. The V and J genes are TRBV9 and TRBJ2-6; either TRBD1 or TRBD2 may supply D (7 bases each). V was pared by 5 bases and J by 0 bases, with 21 bases between. CDR1 is SGDLS and CDR2 is YYNGEE in the germline V gene. The CDR3 length is 19 residues. As DNA, the CDR3 is TGTGCCAGCAGTCCATATGGGGGGGACAGCATCTCTGGGGCCAACGTCCTGACTTTC. Residues: CASSPYGGDSISGANVLTF.

The rearrangement joins TRBV4-2 to TRBJ2-7, with no clear D. CDR3 length equals 12 residues. Trimming left V 1 base short and J 7 bases short, with 8 bases between. The V gene's germline CDR1 is LGHNA and CDR2 YNFKEQ. The CDR3 region is CASSQGLREQYF. The CDR3 nucleotides are TGTGCCAGCAGCCAAGGATTAAGAGAGCAGTACTTC.

The V gene is TRBV11-3, the J gene TRBJ1-5; TRBD1 might be the D (5 bases). Germline V gives CDR1 SGHNT, CDR2 YENEEA. The CDR3 is made up of 17 amino acids. With 2 bases removed from V and 0 bases from J, the gap between germline ends came to 14 bases. The CDR3 reads CASSLRGLGYSNQPQHF. The CDR3 bases are TGTGCCAGCAGCTTACGGGGGTTGGGATATAGCAATCAGCCCCAGCATTTT.

The chain joins TRBV7-6 to TRBJ1-6; TRBD1 matches at 8 bases. Germline lookup yields CDR1 SGHVS and CDR2 FNYEAQ. This CDR3 has 15 amino acids. The V segment lost 4 bases and the J segment 8 bases; nucleotides outside the gene matches: 7. The CDR3 bases are TGTGCCAGCAGCTATGGACAGGGCCTAGATTCACCCCTCCACTTT. Translating gives CASSYGQGLDSPLHF.

As concerns this clone: This likely came from a read error, as a far larger clone is one base away. The chain carries TRBV5-4 and TRBJ2-5; 8 nucleotides match TRBD2. With the DNA end fitting TRBJ2-7 better, the J assignment may be wrong. CDR1 is SGHNT and CDR2 is YYREEE in the germline V gene (reference sequence). This CDR3 is 15 amino acids long. The CDR3 spells CASSFLPAGEDEQYF. CDR3 coding DNA: TGTGCCAGCAGCTTTCTCCCAGCGGGGGAAGACGAGCAGTACTTC.

CDR3: CAIWTGDITDTQYF. The CDR3 DNA reads TGTGCCATCTGGACAGGGGATATCACAGATACGCAGTATTTT. The chain joins TRBV28 to TRBJ2-3; 9 nucleotides agree with TRBD1. Trimming at V came to 10 bases and at J to 2 bases, leaving 7 bases not matched to a gene. CDR1 is MDHEN and CDR2 is SYDVKM in the germline V gene. The CDR3 consists of 14 residues.

The genes are TRBV29-1 and TRBJ2-6, with TRBD2 matching 13 bases. The V segment lost 7 bases and the J segment 0 bases; nucleotides outside the gene matches: 18. Germline lookup yields CDR1 SQVTM and CDR2 ANQGSEA. This CDR3 comprises 21 residues. The CDR3 DNA follows: TGCAGCGCCCTCAGGCGGGGACGACTAGCGGGGGGCAGCTCTGGGGCCAACGTCCTGACTTTC. Translating gives CSALRRGRLAGGSSGANVLTF.

This clone appeared once. The chain uses TRBV13 and TRBJ2-2, with 8 bases aligning to TRBD2. The CDR3 has 15 amino acids. Looked up from germline, CDR1 is PRHDT and CDR2 is FYEKMQ (reference sequence). V shed 5 bases, J shed 2 bases, and the junction held 4 bases outside the gene matches. The CDR3 loop reads CASSDTSGNTGELFF. DNA of the CDR3: TGTGCCAGCAGCGACACTAGCGGAAACACCGGGGAGCTGTTTTTT. The full variable domain, in which reference TRBV13 and TRBJ2-2 provide the parts outside the CDR3, is AAGVIQSPRHLIKEKRETATLKCYPIPRHDTVYWYQQGPGQDPQFLISFYEKMQSDKGSIPDRFSAQQFSDYHSELNMSSLELGDSALYFCASSDTSGNTGELFFGEGSRLTVL.

The chain couples TRBV7-9 to TRBJ2-2; 9 positions agree with TRBD1. V gave up 4 bases and J gave up 5 bases; unmatched junction bases: 5. The CDR3 consists of 15 residues. The germline gives CDR1 SEHNR, CDR2 FQNEAQ (reference sequence). Written as DNA, the CDR3 is TGTGCCAGCAGCTCGGGACAGGGTTGGACCGGGGAGCTGTTTTTT. Its protein product is CASSSGQGWTGELFF.

The CDR3 nucleotides are TGTGCCAGCAGTGAAGCATTAGGTCTCGGTGGAAGTAGCAATCAGCCCCAGCATTTT. Translating it yields CASSEALGLGGSSNQPQHF. V and J are TRBV6-1 and TRBJ1-5, with no clear D. V was trimmed by 0 bases and J by 0 bases, leaving 18 bases between them. Germline V gene lookup returns CDR1 MNHNS and CDR2 SASEGT. The CDR3 sequence is 19 residues long.

The V and J genes are TRBV7-2 and TRBJ2-1; 7 positions match TRBD1. Trimming took 1 base from V and 11 from J; bases not matched to a gene: 11. The CDR3 spans 15 residues. The germline CDR1 and CDR2 sequences are SGHTA and FQGNSA. The CDR3 DNA sequence: TGTGCCAGCAGCTTAGGGAACAGGGGATCGAAGAAGCAGTTCTTC. This gives the protein CASSLGNRGSKKQFF. Filled out from reference TRBV7-2 and TRBJ2-1, the complete variable domain reads GAGVSQSPSNKVTEKGKDVELRCDPISGHTALYWYRQSLGQGLEFLIYFQGNSAPDKSGLPSDRFSAERTGGSVSTLTIQRTQQEDSAVYLCASSLGNRGSKKQFFGPGTRLTVL.

The chain links TRBV27 to TRBJ2-5; tentative D call: TRBD1 (5 bases). The length of the CDR3 is 16 residues. Trimming shortened V by 2 bases and J by 0 bases, and 13 bases separated the two germline ends. Germline V gene lookup returns CDR1 MNHEY and CDR2 SMNVEV (reference sequence). Written as DNA, the CDR3 is TGTGCCAGCAGTTTACAGGGTAATATCAACCAAGAGACCCAGTACTTC. Translated, it gives CASSLQGNINQETQYF.

The chain employs TRBV19 and TRBJ1-1; 11 bases fit TRBD1. After removal of 3 bases from V and 5 bases from J, the junction contained 2 bases not matched to a gene. The germline gives CDR1 LNHDA, CDR2 SQIVND (reference sequence). This CDR3 has 14 residues. The chain's CDR3 is CASSIGQGATEAFF. The CDR3 DNA follows: TGTGCCAGTAGTATCGGACAGGGGGCGACTGAAGCTTTCTTT.

There are a few counts of this clone. The chain employs TRBV4-1 and TRBJ2-7; 9 bases agree with TRBD1. The junction had 6 bases not matched to a gene; V was cut back by 5 bases and J by 4 bases. From germline, CDR1 is MGHRA and CDR2 YSYEKL. The CDR3 loop spans 14 amino acids. The CDR3 sequence is CASSVGQGLYEQYF. The CDR3 nucleotides are TGCGCCAGCAGCGTGGGACAGGGTCTATACGAGCAGTACTTC.